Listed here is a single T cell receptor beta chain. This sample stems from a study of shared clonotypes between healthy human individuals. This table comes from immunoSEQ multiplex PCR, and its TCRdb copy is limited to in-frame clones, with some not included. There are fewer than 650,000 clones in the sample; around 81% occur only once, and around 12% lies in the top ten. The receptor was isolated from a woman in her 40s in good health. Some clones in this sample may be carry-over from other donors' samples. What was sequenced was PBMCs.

CDR3 sequence reads: CASRTGTADNEQFF. The CDR3 DNA reads as TGCGCCAGCAGAACCGGGACAGCGGACAATGAGCAGTTCTTC. The chain has TRBV5-1 and TRBJ2-1; 7 positions agree with TRBD1. Germline CDR1 reads SGHRS; CDR2 reads YFSETQ. V dropped 5 bases and J dropped 5; count of bases not matched to a gene: 7. The CDR3 is made up of 14 amino acids. Using reference TRBV5-1 and TRBJ2-1 for the parts outside the CDR3, the full variable domain is KAGVTQTPRYLIKTRGQQVTLSCSPISGHRSVSWYQQTPGQGLQFLFEYFSETQRNKGNFPGRFSGRQFSNSRSEMNVSTLELGDSALYLCASRTGTADNEQFFGPGTRLTVL.